Shown below are 26 T cell receptor beta chains from a single sample sequenced in a study of T cell responses to AZD1222 COVID-19 vaccine. Sequenced by immunoSEQ multiplex PCR; TCRdb stores in-frame clones only, minus some. The sample lists approximately 130,000 clones; roughly 93% were seen once. This specimen consisted of peripheral blood, obtained on day 0 of AZD1222 vaccination. The receptors were gathered from an adult in good health.

V is TRBV7-6 and J is TRBJ1-3, with D perhaps TRBD1 (5 bases). The CDR3 extends over 17 amino acids. Trimming removed 1 base from V and 0 bases from J, with 13 bases in between. Germline assignment: CDR1 SGHVS and CDR2 FNYEAQ. CDR3: CASSLGRQLSSGNTIYF. CDR3 sequence (DNA): TGTGCCAGCAGCTTAGGAAGACAGCTAAGCTCTGGAAACACCATATATTTT.

The chain uses TRBV10-2 and TRBJ1-1; D may be TRBD1 (6 bases). Germline V CDR1 and CDR2: WSHSY, SAAADI. Trimming removed 9 bases from V and 0 bases from J, with 17 bases in between. CDR3 length: 15 residues. The CDR3 spells CASQSQGPLNTEAFF. CDR3 coding DNA: TGCGCCAGTCAGAGTCAGGGGCCACTGAACACTGAAGCTTTCTTT.

The V call is TRBV9, the J call TRBJ2-1; D not certain. This CDR3 comprises 12 residues. Trimming stripped 0 bases from V and 8 bases from J, with 6 bases between. The germline V gene has CDR1 SGDLS and CDR2 YYNGEE. The CDR3: CASSVDPYEQFF. CDR3 bases: TGTGCCAGCAGCGTAGACCCTTATGAGCAGTTCTTC.

The chain employs TRBV28 and TRBJ2-7; D possibly corresponds to TRBD1 (6 bases). The CDR3 contains 14 residues. Trimming took off 6 bases at V and 1 base at J, with 13 bases between the two ends. Germline assignment: CDR1 MDHEN and CDR2 SYDVKM. This CDR3 reads CASSHTTGSYEQYF. The CDR3 DNA sequence: TGTGCCAGCAGCCATACCACAGGGTCCTACGAGCAGTACTTC.

The chain joins TRBV2 to TRBJ1-5; unclear D gene. This CDR3 contains 12 residues. V lost 4 bases to trimming and J lost 7 bases, with 8 bases between them. Germline lookup yields CDR1 SNHLY and CDR2 FYNNEI. CDR3 sequence reads: CASSGAGQPQHF. The CDR3 DNA reads as TGTGCCAGCAGTGGGGCCGGACAGCCCCAGCATTTT.

This chain joins TRBV19 and TRBJ1-5, with D unclear. This CDR3 is built from 13 residues. Germline V gene sequence: CDR1 LNHDA, CDR2 SQIVND (reference sequence). V was shortened by 7 bases and J by 5 bases, with 12 bases between the two germline ends. CDR3 coding DNA: TGTGCCAGTACCGACACGTCAGATCAGCCCCAGCATTTT. Its translation: CASTDTSDQPQHF. The full variable domain, its missing parts supplied by reference TRBV19 and TRBJ1-5, is DGGITQSPKYLFRKEGQNVTLSCEQNLNHDAMYWYRQDPGQGLRLIYYSQIVNDFQKGDIAEGYSVSREKKESFPLTVTSAQKNPTAFYLCASTDTSDQPQHFGDGTRLSIL.

The chain joins TRBV28 to TRBJ1-2; no clear D gene. Trimming pared 6 bases from V and 8 bases from J, leaving 10 bases between. Germline assignment: CDR1 MDHEN and CDR2 SYDVKM. This CDR3 is built from 11 residues. This CDR3 reads CASSIRWGYTF. The CDR3 DNA is TGTGCCAGCAGCATTCGGTGGGGCTACACCTTC.

The rearrangement joins TRBV2 to TRBJ1-2, with TRBD1 matching over 8 bases. This CDR3 comprises 15 residues. CDR1 SNHLY and CDR2 FYNNEI come from the germline V gene. J was trimmed by 5 bases and V by 4 bases; bases with no gene match: 9. DNA for the CDR3: TGTGCCAGCAGTGTAACAGGGGGACAGAGGTATGGCTACACCTTC. Protein sequence: CASSVTGGQRYGYTF.

The V call is TRBV29-1, the J call TRBJ1-2, with TRBD1 matching over 10 bases. The germline gives CDR1 SQVTM, CDR2 ANQGSEA. With 7 bases clipped from V and 5 bases from J, the junction kept 7 bases outside the gene matches. This CDR3 is 13 amino acids long. CDR3 sequence reads: CSASGTGEYGYTF. Written as DNA, the CDR3 is TGCAGCGCATCCGGGACAGGGGAATATGGCTACACCTTC.

The chain has TRBV2 and TRBJ2-7; TRBD1 aligns across 8 bases. This CDR3 region has 14 residues. Germline V gene lookup returns CDR1 SNHLY and CDR2 FYNNEI. Trimming took 10 bases from V and 2 from J; bases not matched to a gene: 10. This chain's CDR3 is CAIILTGEAYEQYF. The CDR3 coding sequence is TGTGCCATCATTTTGACAGGGGAGGCCTACGAGCAGTACTTC.

This clone was counted a single time. The V and J genes are TRBV30 and TRBJ2-5, with 7 bases fitting TRBD2. V was clipped by 1 base and J by 5 bases; unmatched bases: 7. This CDR3 is 14 amino acids long. CDR1 is GTSNPN, CDR2 SVGIG, per germline (reference sequence). The CDR3 here is CAWSAGGSRETQYF. The CDR3 region has the DNA TGTGCCTGGAGTGCGGGCGGGAGTCGGGAGACCCAGTACTTC. The full variable domain, its missing parts supplied by reference TRBV30 and TRBJ2-5, is SQTIHQWPATLVQPVGSPLSLECTVEGTSNPNLYWYRQAAGRGLQLLFYSVGIGQISSEVPQNLSASRPQDRQFILSSKKLLLSDSGFYLCAWSAGGSRETQYFGPGTRLLVL.

The rearrangement joins TRBV5-1 to TRBJ2-7; no clear D gene. V was shortened by 4 bases and J by 3 bases, with 11 bases between the two germline ends. The CDR3 is 13 amino acids. In germline, CDR1 is SGHRS, CDR2 YFSETQ. In nucleotides, the CDR3 is TGCGCCAGCAGCGCCGGGTCTTACTACGAGCAGTACTTC. Residues: CASSAGSYYEQYF.

The V gene is TRBV19, the J gene TRBJ1-5, with a possible D match to TRBD1 (5 bases). The CDR3 consists of 14 residues. Per germline, CDR1 LNHDA and CDR2 SQIVND (reference sequence). Between the trimmed V and J ends, which lost 7 bases and 3 bases, there was a span of 13 bases. CDR3 sequence: CASIPAGNNQPQHF. CDR3 nucleotides: TGTGCCAGTATCCCGGCAGGGAACAATCAGCCCCAGCATTTT.

The CDR3 region is CASKVVRNTEAFF. CDR3 DNA sequence: TGTGCCAGCAAGGTAGTCAGGAACACTGAAGCTTTCTTT. This rearrangement joins TRBV2 to TRBJ1-1, with D unresolved. The CDR3 sequence is 13 residues long. CDR1 SNHLY and CDR2 FYNNEI come from the germline V gene. The V end was cut by 7 bases, the J end by 1 base, with 10 bases between.

The rearrangement uses TRBV5-1 and TRBJ1-2; D is unclear. Germline lookup yields CDR1 SGHRS and CDR2 YFSETQ. V lost 0 bases and J 2 bases, leaving 5 bases between the germline ends. The CDR3 consists of 13 residues. This CDR3 is CASSLGGNYGYTF. In DNA, the CDR3 is TGCGCCAGCAGCTTGGGTGGGAACTATGGCTACACCTTC. Complete variable domain (other parts from reference TRBV5-1 and TRBJ1-2): KAGVTQTPRYLIKTRGQQVTLSCSPISGHRSVSWYQQTPGQGLQFLFEYFSETQRNKGNFPGRFSGRQFSNSRSEMNVSTLELGDSALYLCASSLGGNYGYTFGSGTRLTVV.

V usage is TRBV4-1 and J usage is TRBJ1-4; tentatively, D is TRBD1 (6 bases). The CDR3 spans 18 residues. Deletions cut 4 bases from V and 6 bases from J, with 24 bases between. CDR1 MGHRA and CDR2 YSYEKL come from the germline V gene. CDR3 region: CASSLLWTGGGLDEKLFF. Written as DNA, the CDR3 is TGCGCCAGCAGCCTCCTTTGGACTGGTGGGGGGCTCGATGAAAAACTGTTTTTT.

The rearrangement uses TRBV28 and TRBJ2-2; 12 nucleotides match TRBD1. The CDR3 runs 18 residues. Trimming removed 7 bases from V and 5 bases from J; junction bases left unmatched: 14. CDR1 and CDR2 from the germline V gene are MDHEN and SYDVKM. The CDR3 DNA reads TGTGCCAGCACCATCCATAAGGGACAGGGGGCGTGGACCGGGGAGCTGTTTTTT. Encoded protein: CASTIHKGQGAWTGELFF.

V is TRBV28 and J is TRBJ2-1; 11 nucleotides align to TRBD1. This CDR3 region has 15 residues. The J segment lost 7 bases and the V segment lost 5 bases, leaving 7 bases of the junction unmatched. CDR1 MDHEN and CDR2 SYDVKM come from the germline V gene. CDR3: CASSQDRGRWNEQFF. In DNA, the CDR3 is TGTGCCAGCAGTCAGGACAGGGGGCGCTGGAATGAGCAGTTCTTC. Based on the CDR3 plus reference TRBV28 and TRBJ2-1, the full variable domain is DVKVTQSSRYLVKRTGEKVFLECVQDMDHENMFWYRQDPGLGLRLIYFSYDVKMKEKGDIPEGYSVSREKKERFSLILESASTNQTSMYLCASSQDRGRWNEQFFGPGTRLTVL.

The chain combines TRBV7-9 with TRBJ1-4, with D possibly matching TRBD1 (6 bases). V was pared by 5 bases and J by 7 bases, with 14 bases between. Germline V CDR1 and CDR2: SEHNR, FQNEAQ (reference sequence). CDR3 length equals 14 residues. The chain's CDR3 is CASSHQGKGEKLFF. The DNA of the CDR3 is TGTGCCAGCAGCCACCAGGGGAAGGGTGAAAAACTGTTTTTT.

The genes are TRBV6-2 or TRBV6-3 and TRBJ2-1; 8 bases line up with TRBD2. The V gene's germline CDR1 is MNHEY and CDR2 SVGEGT. This CDR3 has 13 amino acids. Losses at the gene ends were 0 bases for V and 9 bases for J; bases not matched to a gene: 1. The CDR3 protein is CASSYSAGVEQFF. CDR3 DNA: TGTGCCAGCAGTTACTCAGCGGGAGTTGAGCAGTTCTTC.

V and J are TRBV20-1 and TRBJ1-1, with D unresolved. The length of the CDR3 is 11 residues. Trimming cost V 3 bases and J 8 bases, with 10 bases left between them. Germline V lookup: CDR1 DFQATT, CDR2 SNEGSKA (reference sequence). The CDR3 DNA follows: TGCAGTGCTAGGTTCGAACCCGAAGCTTTCTTT. Protein sequence: CSARFEPEAFF.

The rearrangement joins TRBV19 to TRBJ2-7; possibly TRBD1 for D (7 bases). This CDR3 comprises 15 residues. V dropped 4 bases and J dropped 5 bases, with 18 bases sitting between them. CDR1 LNHDA and CDR2 SQIVND come from the germline V gene (reference sequence). The CDR3 loop reads CASSTARQGGDEQYF. CDR3 nucleotide sequence: TGTGCCAGTAGTACTGCCCGGCAGGGGGGCGACGAGCAGTACTTC.

The chain combines TRBV21-1 with TRBJ2-2; the table's D call TRBD1 went unverified against the DNA. TRBV21-1 is annotated as a pseudogene. The CDR3 is 16 amino acids. The CDR3 spells CASSTTGFFDTGELFF. Written as DNA, the CDR3 is TGTGCCAGCAGCACGACAGGGTTTTTCGACACCGGGGAGCTGTTTTTT.

The rearrangement uses TRBV4-2 and TRBJ2-7, with 7 bases that match TRBD2. CDR3 length: 16 residues. CDR1 and CDR2 (germline): LGHNA, YNFKEQ. J lost 2 bases, V lost 3 bases, and 10 bases had no gene match. This CDR3 reads CASSHGATSSTYEQYF. The CDR3 region has the DNA TGTGCCAGCAGCCACGGAGCGACTAGCTCCACCTACGAGCAGTACTTC.

This clone was counted a single time. The chain carries TRBV6-1 and TRBJ1-6; D gene unclear. The CDR3 has 16 residues. Trimming stripped 4 bases from V and 5 bases from J, with 15 bases between. Germline CDR1 is MNHNS and CDR2 is SASEGT. The CDR3 here is CASSGLGSLNNSPLHF. The CDR3 DNA follows: TGTGCCAGCAGTGGCCTGGGGAGTTTGAATAATTCACCCCTCCACTTT.

The V and J genes are TRBV12-3 or TRBV12-4 and TRBJ1-4; D gene ambiguous. Trimming took off 3 bases at V and 8 bases at J, with 4 bases between the two ends. This CDR3 has 11 amino acids. Here the CDR3 DNA reads TGTGCCAGCAGTTTTTTGGAAAAACTGTTTTTT. Residues: CASSFLEKLFF.